A selection of T cell receptor beta chains follows, all from one sample in a study of T cell changes during pregnancy in multiple sclerosis. Data came from immunoSEQ multiplex PCR; TCRdb stores just in-frame clones and leaves some out. The sample holds around 100,000 clones, roughly 92% seen once. Sequenced here: peripheral blood, sampled in the third trimester of pregnancy. These receptors were taken from a female donor with multiple sclerosis, enrolled in a pregnancy study. Both conserved end residues are part of each CDR3.

TRBV7-2 CASSSSGGAADTQYF
TRBV7-9 CASSPTAGLGAGNTEAFF
TRBV30 CAWIPRAREREETQYF
TRBV4-1 CASSLGTVRTGELFF
TRBV5-3 CARRGGTEAFF
TRBV21-1 CASSKVRQVLYEQYF
TRBV28 CASSLQGGLFF
TRBV5-1 CASSLEAVSYNEQFF
TRBV13 CASSLISKRGEQFF
TRBV7-9 CASSLGQSNEKLFF
TRBV7-8 CASSSGQGIFYYGYTF
TRBV5-4 CASSLEGEDYTQYF
TRBV19 CASTPGQTNTEAFF
TRBV14 CASSLRTGRNTEAFF
TRBV18 CASSPREEGHTEAFF
TRBV2 CASRRDYSNQPQHF
TRBV5-6 CASSLEGGEETQYF
TRBV5-1 CASSLEAGTPEAFF
TRBV11-2 CASSFDDNYNSPLHF
TRBV28 CASTNRLNSPLHF
TRBV27 CASGAGTGGEGSEKLFF
TRBV11-2 CASSLARKSDEQYF
TRBV6-6 CASSYSSVNTEAFF
TRBV5-5 CASSTGSGNQPQHF
TRBV25-1 CASSARQGATGELFF
TRBV19 CASSPWDTGNTIYF
TRBV7-6 CASGTSHSIVGTDTQYF
TRBV7-2 CASSPRQRNTEAFF
TRBV6-1 CAIRLAGSPDEQYF
TRBV6-4 CASSPLAGGNTGELFF
TRBV25-1 CASSDRTGTNTEAFF
TRBV7-9 CASSWQGSNEKLFF
TRBV7-2 CASSLGRAQETQYF
TRBV28 CASSTGGTAFF
TRBV2 CASSEGPAGGRVPYEQYF
TRBV27 CASSFISDSSEQYF
TRBV5-1 CASSFEQGAAYEQYF
TRBV7-3 CASSLRGARDTQYF
TRBV28 CASSSRPGTGGYTGELFF
TRBV30 CAWSGDNALGSEQFF
TRBV2 CASRTGRGTYGYTF
TRBV5-6 CASSLGRFGDTQYF
TRBV19 CATSLWGQANTEAFF
TRBV2 CASSVRDRVGGYNSPLHF
TRBV4-1 CASSQGQGATGTGELFF
TRBV4-1 CASSLPGRTRNYEQYF
TRBV9 CASSVDGTMNTEAFF
TRBV29-1 CSVWDRGLWSTEAFF
TRBV5-8 CASSHDGVYGYTF
TRBV19 CASSMGGPGNTIYF
TRBV19 CASSLGLAQNEQFF
TRBV6-1 CASSLTSGSRYEQFF
TRBV6-1 CASSENPGEVGYTF
TRBV9 CASQPPGGNTIYF
TRBV4-2 CASSLYDRGEEKLFF